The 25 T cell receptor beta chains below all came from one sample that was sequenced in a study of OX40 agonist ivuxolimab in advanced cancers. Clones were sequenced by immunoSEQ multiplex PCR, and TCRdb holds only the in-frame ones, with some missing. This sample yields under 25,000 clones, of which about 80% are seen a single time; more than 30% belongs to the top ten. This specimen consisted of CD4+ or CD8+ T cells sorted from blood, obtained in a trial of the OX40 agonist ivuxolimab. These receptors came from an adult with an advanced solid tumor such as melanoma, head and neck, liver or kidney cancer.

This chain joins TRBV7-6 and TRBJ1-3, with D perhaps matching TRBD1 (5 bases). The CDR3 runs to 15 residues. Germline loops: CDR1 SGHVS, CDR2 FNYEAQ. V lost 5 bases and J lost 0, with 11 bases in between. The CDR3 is CASSQSGGSGNTIYF. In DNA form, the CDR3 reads TGTGCCAGCAGCCAAAGCGGGGGCTCTGGAAACACCATATATTTT.

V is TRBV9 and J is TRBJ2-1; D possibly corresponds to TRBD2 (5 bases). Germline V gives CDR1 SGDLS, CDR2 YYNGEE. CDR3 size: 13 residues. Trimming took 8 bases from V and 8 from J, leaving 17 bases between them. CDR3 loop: CASRRGLADEQFF. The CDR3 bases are TGTGCCAGTCGGCGCGGGTTGGCGGATGAGCAGTTCTTC.

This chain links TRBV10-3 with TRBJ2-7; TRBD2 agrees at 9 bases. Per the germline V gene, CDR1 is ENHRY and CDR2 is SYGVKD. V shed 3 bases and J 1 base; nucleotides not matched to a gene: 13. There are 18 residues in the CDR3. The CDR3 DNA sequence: TGTGCCATCAGTGACGTGGGAACCCTAGCGGGACGTTCCTACGAGCAGTACTTC. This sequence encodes CAISDVGTLAGRSYEQYF.

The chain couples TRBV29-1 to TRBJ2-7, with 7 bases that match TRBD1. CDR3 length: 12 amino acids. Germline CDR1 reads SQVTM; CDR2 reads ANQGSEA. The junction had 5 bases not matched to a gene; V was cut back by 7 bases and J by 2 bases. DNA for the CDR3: TGCAGCGCTGAGACAGGGCCCTACGAGCAGTACTTC. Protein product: CSAETGPYEQYF.

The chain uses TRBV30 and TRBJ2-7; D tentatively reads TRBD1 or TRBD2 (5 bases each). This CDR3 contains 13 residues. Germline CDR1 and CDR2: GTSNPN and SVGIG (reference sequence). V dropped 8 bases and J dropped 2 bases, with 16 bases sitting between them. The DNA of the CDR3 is TGTGCCGGACACCGGGAATTTACCTACGAGCAGTACTTC. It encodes CAGHREFTYEQYF.

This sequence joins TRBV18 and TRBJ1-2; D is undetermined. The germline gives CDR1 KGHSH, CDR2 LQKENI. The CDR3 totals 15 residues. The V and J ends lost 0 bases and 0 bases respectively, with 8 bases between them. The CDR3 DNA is TGTGCCAGCTCACCACCGAGCAGTTCTAACTATGGCTACACCTTC. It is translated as CASSPPSSSNYGYTF.

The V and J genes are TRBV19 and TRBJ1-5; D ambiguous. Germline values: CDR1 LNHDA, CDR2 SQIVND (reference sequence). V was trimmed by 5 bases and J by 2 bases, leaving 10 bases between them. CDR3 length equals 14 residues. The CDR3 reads CASSPFEGNQPQHF. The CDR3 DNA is TGTGCCAGTAGTCCGTTCGAGGGCAATCAGCCCCAGCATTTT.

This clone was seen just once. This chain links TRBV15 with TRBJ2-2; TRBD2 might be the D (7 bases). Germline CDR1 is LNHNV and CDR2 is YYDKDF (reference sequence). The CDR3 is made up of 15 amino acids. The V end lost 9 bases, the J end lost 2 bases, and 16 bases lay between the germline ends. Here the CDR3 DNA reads TGTGCCACGCAAGGGGGAGGGATCAACACCGGGGAGCTGTTTTTT. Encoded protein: CATQGGGINTGELFF. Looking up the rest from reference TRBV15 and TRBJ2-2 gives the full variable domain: DAMVIQNPRYQVTQFGKPVTLSCSQTLNHNVMYWYQQKSSQAPKLLFHYYDKDFNNEADTPDNFQSRRPNTSFCFLDIRSPGLGDTAMYLCATQGGGINTGELFFGEGSRLTVL.

CDR3 in amino acids: CASSRDSQGQETQYF. CDR3 nucleotide sequence: TGTGCCAGCAGCCGGGACTCTCAAGGGCAAGAGACCCAGTACTTC. The chain joins TRBV11-2 to TRBJ2-5; maybe TRBD2 (6 bases). V gave up 5 bases and J gave up 2 bases, with 15 bases separating them. Germline CDR1 reads SGHAT; CDR2 reads FQNNGV. The CDR3 covers 15 residues. The complete variable domain, with remaining parts taken from reference TRBV11-2 and TRBJ2-5, reads EAGVAQSPRYKIIEKRQSVAFWCNPISGHATLYWYQQILGQGPKLLIQFQNNGVVDDSQLPKDRFSAERLKGVDSTLKIQPAKLEDSAVYLCASSRDSQGQETQYFGPGTRLLVL.

CDR3 loop: CASSFRGTDTQYF. In nucleotides, the CDR3 is TGTGCCAGCAGCTTCCGGGGCACAGATACGCAGTATTTT. The rearrangement joins TRBV5-4 to TRBJ2-3; D gene unclear. The germline V gene has CDR1 SGHNT and CDR2 YYREEE (reference sequence). Trimming pared 2 bases from V and 1 base from J, leaving 5 bases between. There are 13 residues in the CDR3.

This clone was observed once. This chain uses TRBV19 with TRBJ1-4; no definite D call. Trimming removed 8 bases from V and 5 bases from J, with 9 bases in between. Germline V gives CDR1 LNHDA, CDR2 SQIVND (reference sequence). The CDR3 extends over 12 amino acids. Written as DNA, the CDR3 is TGTGCCAGTTGTCGGCTAAATGAAAAACTGTTTTTT. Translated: CASCRLNEKLFF.

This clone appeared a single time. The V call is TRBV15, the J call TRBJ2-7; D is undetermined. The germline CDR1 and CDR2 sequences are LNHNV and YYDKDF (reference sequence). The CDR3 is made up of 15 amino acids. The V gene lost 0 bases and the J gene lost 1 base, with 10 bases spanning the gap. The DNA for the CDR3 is TGTGCCACCAGCAGAGAAGGTCGGAGTTCCTACGAGCAGTACTTC. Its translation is CATSREGRSSYEQYF.

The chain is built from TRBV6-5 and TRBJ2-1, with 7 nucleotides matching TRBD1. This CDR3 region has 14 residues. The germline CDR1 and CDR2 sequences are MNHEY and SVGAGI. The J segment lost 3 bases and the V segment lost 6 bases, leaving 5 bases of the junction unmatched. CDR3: CASREQGIYNEQFF. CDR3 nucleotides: TGTGCCAGCAGAGAACAGGGGATCTACAATGAGCAGTTCTTC.

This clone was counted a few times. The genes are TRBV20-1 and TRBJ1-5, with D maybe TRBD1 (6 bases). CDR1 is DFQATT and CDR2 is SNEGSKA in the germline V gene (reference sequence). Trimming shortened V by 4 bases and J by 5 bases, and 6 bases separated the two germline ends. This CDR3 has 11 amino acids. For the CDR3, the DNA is TGCAGTGCTACAGGGGATCAGCCCCAGCATTTT. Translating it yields CSATGDQPQHF.

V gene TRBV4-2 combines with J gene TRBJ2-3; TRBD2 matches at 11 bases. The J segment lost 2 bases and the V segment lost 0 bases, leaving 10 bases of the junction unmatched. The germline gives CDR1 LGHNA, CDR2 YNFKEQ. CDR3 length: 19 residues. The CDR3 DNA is TGTGCCAGCAGCCAAGATTTAGCGGGAGGGCCTAGGTTCACAGATACGCAGTATTTT. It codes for CASSQDLAGGPRFTDTQYF.

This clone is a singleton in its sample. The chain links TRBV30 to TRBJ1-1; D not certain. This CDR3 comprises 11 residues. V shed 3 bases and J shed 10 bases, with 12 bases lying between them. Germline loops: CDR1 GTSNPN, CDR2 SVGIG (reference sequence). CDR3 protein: CAWSQRTRAFF. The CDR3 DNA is TGTGCCTGGAGCCAAAGGACTCGAGCTTTCTTT.

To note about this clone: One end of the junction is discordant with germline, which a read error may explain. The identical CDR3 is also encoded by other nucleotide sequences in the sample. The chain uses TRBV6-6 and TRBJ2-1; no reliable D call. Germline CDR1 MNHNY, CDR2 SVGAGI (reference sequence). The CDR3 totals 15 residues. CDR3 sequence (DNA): TGTGCTAGCAGTTACCTCACTTCCACCCAATTTGAGCAGTTCTTC. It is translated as CASSYLTSTQFEQFF.

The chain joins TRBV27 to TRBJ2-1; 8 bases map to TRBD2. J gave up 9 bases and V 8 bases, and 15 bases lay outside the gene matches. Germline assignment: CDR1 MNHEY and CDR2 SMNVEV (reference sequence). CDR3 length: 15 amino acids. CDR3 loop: CASYTVDGRATEQFF. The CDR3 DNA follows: TGTGCCAGCTACACGGTCGACGGGAGGGCCACTGAGCAGTTCTTC.

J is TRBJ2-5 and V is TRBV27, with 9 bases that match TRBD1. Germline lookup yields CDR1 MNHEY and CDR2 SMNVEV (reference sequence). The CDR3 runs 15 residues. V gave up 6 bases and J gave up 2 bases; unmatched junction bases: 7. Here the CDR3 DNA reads TGTGCCAGCAGGACACAGGGGGCTGGTCAAGAGACCCAGTACTTC. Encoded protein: CASRTQGAGQETQYF.

CDR3 region: CSVAGREDGYEQFF. CDR3 DNA: TGCAGCGTTGCGGGGCGGGAGGATGGGTATGAGCAGTTCTTC. V gene TRBV29-1 combines with J gene TRBJ2-1, with 8 positions matching TRBD2. The CDR3 length is 14 residues. V lost 4 bases to trimming and J lost 8 bases; unmatched junction nucleotides: 10. Germline assignment: CDR1 SQVTM and CDR2 ANQGSEA.

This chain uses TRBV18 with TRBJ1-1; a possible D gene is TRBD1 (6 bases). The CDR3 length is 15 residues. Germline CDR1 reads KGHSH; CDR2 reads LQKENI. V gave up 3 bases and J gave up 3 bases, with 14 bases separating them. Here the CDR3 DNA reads TGTGCCAGCTCACCTCAGGGGCGGGCGGACACTGAAGCTTTCTTT. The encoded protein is CASSPQGRADTEAFF. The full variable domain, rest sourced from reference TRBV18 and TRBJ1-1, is NAGVMQNPRHLVRRRGQEARLRCSPMKGHSHVYWYRQLPEEGLKFMVYLQKENIIDESGMPKERFSAEFPKEGPSILRIQQVVRGDSAAYFCASSPQGRADTEAFFGQGTRLTVV.

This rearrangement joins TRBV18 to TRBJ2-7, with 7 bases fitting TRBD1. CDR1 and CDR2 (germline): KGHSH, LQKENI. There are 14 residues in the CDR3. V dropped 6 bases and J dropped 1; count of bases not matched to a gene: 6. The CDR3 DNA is TGTGCCAGCTCTGACAGGGACAGTTCCTACGAGCAGTACTTC. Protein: CASSDRDSSYEQYF.

The CDR3 loop is CASSLGDRDNGYTF. For the CDR3, the DNA is TGCGCCAGCAGCTTGGGGGACAGGGACAATGGCTACACCTTC. The V gene is TRBV5-1, the J gene TRBJ1-2; 9 nucleotides agree with TRBD1. The CDR3 consists of 14 residues. The trim removed 0 bases at V and 6 bases at J, leaving 3 bases unmatched. CDR1 and CDR2 from the germline V gene are SGHRS and YFSETQ.

For the CDR3, the DNA is TGTGCCAGCAGTGACTCGGGGGAAAGAGGTGCAAATGAAAAACTGTTTTTT. This sequence encodes CASSDSGERGANEKLFF. The chain combines TRBV6-4 with TRBJ1-4, with D possibly TRBD1 on 5 matching bases. Germline V gene sequence: CDR1 MRHNA, CDR2 SNTAGT. CDR3 size: 17 residues. Deletions cut 0 bases from V and 5 bases from J, with 16 bases between.

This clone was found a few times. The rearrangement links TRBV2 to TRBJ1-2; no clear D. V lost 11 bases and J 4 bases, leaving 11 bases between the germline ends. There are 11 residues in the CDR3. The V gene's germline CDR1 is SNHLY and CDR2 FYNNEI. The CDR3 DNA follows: TGTGCCCTATCGTCAACCTATGGCTACACCTTC. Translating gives CALSSTYGYTF.